The sequence of this T cell receptor (beta chain) was determined in a study of blood T cell repertoires in COVID-19. As for the study in general: The study drew acute and convalescent COVID-19 samples from the United States, Italy and Spain. Sources were T cells, B-cell-depleted T cells, or PBMCs; the material itself was cDNA or gDNA.

Donors were grouped by their self-reported clinical history. This CDR3 is 15 amino acids long. The V gene lost 3 bases and the J gene lost 1 base, with 12 bases spanning the gap. The germline CDR1 and CDR2 sequences are LNHDA and SQIVND (reference sequence). TCRdb's copy holds only in-frame clones and misses some; the assay was immunoSEQ multiplex PCR. Counted here are 200,000 to 250,000 clones, 85% occurring once; the ten biggest clones make up 8.5% to 9.5%. This chain connects TRBV19 to TRBJ1-2; D is uncertain. This TCR was sampled from a woman in her forties or fifties with acute COVID-19. Material: PBMCs or T cells enriched from blood (not recorded which). DNA of the CDR3: TGTGCCAGTAGTATTATGTCAGGACTTAACTATGGCTACACCTTC. It specifies CASSIMSGLNYGYTF.